The clone carrying this TCR beta chain was counted only a few times. Antigen specificity is unknown. The sample originates from a study of blood T cells in healthy people across ages. The use of a sample-barcoded 5' primer and a J-beta primer mix characterized a second PCR of about 7 to 12 cycles. From the 5' RACE reads, TCRdb called clonotypes with MiXCR, one entry per CDR3 protein. The sample holds hundreds of thousands of distinct CDR3 sequences; about 34% are singletons and the top ten take 15%. Donors gave about 10 milliliters of peripheral blood apiece. Every sample yielded at least 6.5 million isolated PBMCs. General study results and limits: Per-million-T-cell TCR beta diversity fell roughly linearly with age. Calculation of diversity from one million T cells yielded estimates considered to be underestimates.

The CDR3 loop spans 15 amino acids. CDR1 and CDR2 from the germline V gene are SEHNR and FQNEAQ (reference sequence). Losses at the gene ends were 2 bases for V and 6 bases for J; bases not matched to a gene: 8. The TCR sequence derives from a woman of 80 years or more in good health. The sequenced sample consisted of blood. The genes are TRBV7-9 and TRBJ1-1, with 8 bases lining up with TRBD1. The CDR3 here is CASSLTVGQVAEAFF. The CDR3 DNA follows: TGTGCCAGCAGCTTAACAGTGGGACAGGTGGCTGAAGCTTTCTTT.